This T cell receptor beta chain was recovered during a study of T cells in narcolepsy. Study context: Enrolled donors included narcolepsy type 1 or type 2 patients and healthy controls.

The study's findings and limits: Same-patient CSF and blood CD4+ T cell clonotypes included HCRT-specific and TRIB2-specific autoreactive ones. Reportedly, autoreactive clonotypes were serially detected in patients' blood but not controls'.

Only in-frame clones appear in the TCRdb table, and some are missing; sequencing was by immunoSEQ multiplex PCR. Of about 25,000 clones in the sample, approximately 83% were seen once. The germline V gene encodes CDR1 SGHTA and CDR2 FQGTGA. V was trimmed by 5 bases and J by 4 bases, leaving 17 bases between them. The CDR3 has 15 amino acids. Details on this clone: What it binds is unknown.

The clonotype was recovered from a human donor with narcolepsy. The chain recombines TRBV7-3 with TRBJ1-1; tentative D call: TRBD1 (5 bases). The specimen was CD45RA- memory CD4+ T cells from PBMCs. Here the CDR3 reads CASSASPGQGTEAFF. The CDR3 DNA reads TGTGCCAGCAGCGCCTCGCCAGGGCAAGGCACTGAAGCTTTCTTT.